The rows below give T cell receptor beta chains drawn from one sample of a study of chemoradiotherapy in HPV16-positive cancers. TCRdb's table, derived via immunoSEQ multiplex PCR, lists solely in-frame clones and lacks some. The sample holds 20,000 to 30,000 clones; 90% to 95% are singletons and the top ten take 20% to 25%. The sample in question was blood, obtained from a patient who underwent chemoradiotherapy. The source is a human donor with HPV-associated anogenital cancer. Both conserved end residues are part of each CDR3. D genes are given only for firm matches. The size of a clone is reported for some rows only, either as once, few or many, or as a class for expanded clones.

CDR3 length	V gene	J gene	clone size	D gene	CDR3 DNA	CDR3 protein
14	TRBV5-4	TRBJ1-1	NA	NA	TGTGCCAGCAGCCCGCGGACTACGAACACTGTAGCTTTCTTT	CASSPRTTNTVAFF
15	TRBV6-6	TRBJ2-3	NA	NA	TGTGCCAGCAGTTACGAGCTAGCGCCCCCAGATACGCAGTATTTT	CASSYELAPPDTQYF
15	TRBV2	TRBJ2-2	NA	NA	TGTGCCAGCAGCCCCGGGTCGTTAAACACCGGGGAGCTGTTTTTT	CASSPGSLNTGELFF
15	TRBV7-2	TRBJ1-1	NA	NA	TGTGCCAGCAGCTTAGTACGGGTAGGGCCCACTGAAGCTTTCTTT	CASSLVRVGPTEAFF
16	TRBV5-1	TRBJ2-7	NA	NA	TGCGCCAGCAGCTTGGGTCTGGCTTCCGAATCCTACGAGCAGTACTTC	CASSLGLASESYEQYF
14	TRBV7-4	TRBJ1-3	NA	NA	TGTGCCAGCAGCTACCTGCAGGGAGGAAACACCATATATTTT	CASSYLQGGNTIYF
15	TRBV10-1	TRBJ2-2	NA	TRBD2	TGCGCCAGCAGTGAGTCTAGCGGGAGATCCGGGGAGCTGTTTTTT	CASSESSGRSGELFF
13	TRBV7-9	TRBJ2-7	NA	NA	TGTGCCAGCAGCATTGACTCGCTCTACGAGCAGTACTTC	CASSIDSLYEQYF
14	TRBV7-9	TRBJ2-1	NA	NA	TGTGCCAGCGTCGTCGCTGACTCCTACAATGAGCAGTTCTTC	CASVVADSYNEQFF
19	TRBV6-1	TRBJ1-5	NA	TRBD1	TGTGCCAGCAGTGGTAGGGGGACAGGCGGACCCTCGGGCAATCAGCCCCAGCATTTT	CASSGRGTGGPSGNQPQHF
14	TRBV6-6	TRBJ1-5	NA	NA	TGTGCCAGCAGTTACGGGAGGGTGGGGCAGCCCCAGCATTTT	CASSYGRVGQPQHF
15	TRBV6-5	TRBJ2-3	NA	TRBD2	TGTGCCAGCAGTTACTCTGCGGGAGGGCCGGATACGCAGTATTTT	CASSYSAGGPDTQYF
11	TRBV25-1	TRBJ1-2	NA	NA	TGTGCCAGCAGCTCTAACTATGGCTACACCTTC	CASSSNYGYTF
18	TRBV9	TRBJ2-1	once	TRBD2	TGTGCCAGCAGCGTAGACCCGAGCGGGGGTAGTTCCTACAATGAGCAGTTCTTC	CASSVDPSGGSSYNEQFF
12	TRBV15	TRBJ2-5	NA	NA	TGTGCCACCGGGGCAGGGGAAGAGACCCAGTACTTC	CATGAGEETQYF
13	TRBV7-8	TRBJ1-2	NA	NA	TGTGCCAGCAGTTCCCCCGGGTTATTTGGCTACACCTTC	CASSSPGLFGYTF
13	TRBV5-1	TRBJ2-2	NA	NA	TGCGCCAGCAGCTTGGAAGGCACCGGGGAGCTGTTTTTT	CASSLEGTGELFF
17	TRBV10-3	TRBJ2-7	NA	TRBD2	TGTGCCATCAGTGCAAAACCGGGACTAGCGGGGGGCTACGAGCAGTACTTC	CAISAKPGLAGGYEQYF
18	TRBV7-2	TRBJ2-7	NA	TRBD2	TGTGCCAGCAGCTCATCCCGTTGGGCGGGGGGGTCCTCCTACGAGCAGTACTTC	CASSSSRWAGGSSYEQYF
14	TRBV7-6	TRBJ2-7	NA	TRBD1	TGTGCCAGCAGCCTAGGGACAGGGGGGCACGAGCAGTACTTC	CASSLGTGGHEQYF
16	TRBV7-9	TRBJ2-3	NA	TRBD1	TGTGCCAGCAGCTCCATCTCGGGACAGGACACAGATACGCAGTATTTT	CASSSISGQDTDTQYF
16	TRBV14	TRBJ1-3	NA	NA	TGTGCCAGCAGCCCGCGGACAGCTGATTCTGGAAACACCATATATTTT	CASSPRTADSGNTIYF
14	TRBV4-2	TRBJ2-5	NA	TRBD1	TGTGCCAGCAGCCAACAGGACAGGGTAGAGACCCAGTACTTC	CASSQQDRVETQYF
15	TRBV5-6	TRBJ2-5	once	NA	TGTGCCAGCAGCTTTACAGGGAGGAAATCGGAGACCCAGTACTTC	CASSFTGRKSETQYF
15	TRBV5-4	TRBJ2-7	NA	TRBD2	TGTGCCAGCAGCAACACTAGCGGGAGGTACCACGAGCAGTACTTC	CASSNTSGRYHEQYF
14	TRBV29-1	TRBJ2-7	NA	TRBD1	TGCAGTTTCTCCGGGACAGGGGACGCCTACGAGCAGTACTTC	CSFSGTGDAYEQYF
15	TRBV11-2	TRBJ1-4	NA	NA	TGTGCCAGCAGCCACTCCTCCTCCCGGGCAGAAAAACTGTTTTTT	CASSHSSSRAEKLFF
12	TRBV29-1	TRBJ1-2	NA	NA	TGCAGCGCTAGAGTGGTAGACTATGGCTACACCTTC	CSARVVDYGYTF
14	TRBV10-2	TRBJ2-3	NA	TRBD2	TGCGCCAGCGAAAGCGGGGGGGACACAGATACGCAGTATTTT	CASESGGDTDTQYF
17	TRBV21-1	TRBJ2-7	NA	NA	TGTGCCAGCAGCCTAGCCAACTTGGGACAGGGAGATCACGAGCAGTACTTC	CASSLANLGQGDHEQYF
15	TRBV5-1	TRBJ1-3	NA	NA	TGCGCCAGCAGCCCCGGCCCAACCTCTGGAAACACCATATATTTT	CASSPGPTSGNTIYF
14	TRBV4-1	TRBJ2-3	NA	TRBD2	TGCGCCAGTATGGGGCTAGCGGGGAGAGATACGCAGTATTTT	CASMGLAGRDTQYF
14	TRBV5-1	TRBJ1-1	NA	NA	TGCGCCAGCAGAGCTCAGGTGTCGAACACTGAAGCTTTCTTT	CASRAQVSNTEAFF
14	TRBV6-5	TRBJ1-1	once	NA	TGTGCCAGCAGTTACCAGGACCCGAACACTGAAGCTTTCTTT	CASSYQDPNTEAFF
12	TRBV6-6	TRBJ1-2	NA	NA	TGTGCCACTGGGGGGAAGTTCTATGGCTACACCTTC	CATGGKFYGYTF
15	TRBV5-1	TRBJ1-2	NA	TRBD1	TGCGCCAGCAGCTTCGACAGGGAAGGGGGCTATGGCTACACCTTC	CASSFDREGGYGYTF
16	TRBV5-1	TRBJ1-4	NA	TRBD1	TGCGCCAGCAGCTTGTCAGGTAGACAGGGGAATGAAAAACTGTTTTTT	CASSLSGRQGNEKLFF
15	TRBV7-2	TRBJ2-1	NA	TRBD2	TGTGCCAGCAGCTACAGGGCCGGGGGGGTCAATGAGCAGTTCTTC	CASSYRAGGVNEQFF
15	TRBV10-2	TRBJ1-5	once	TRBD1	TGCGCCAGCAGTGACAGGGGGCTTAGCAATCAGCCCCAGCATTTT	CASSDRGLSNQPQHF
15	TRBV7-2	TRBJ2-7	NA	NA	TGTGCCAGCAGCTTATCAGGGCAACTCTCCTACGAGCAGTACTTC	CASSLSGQLSYEQYF
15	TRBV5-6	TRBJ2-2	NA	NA	TGTGCCAGCACGAATAGCGGCCTCAACACCGGGGAGCTGTTTTTT	CASTNSGLNTGELFF
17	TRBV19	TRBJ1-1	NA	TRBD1	TGTGCCAGTAGTATGATTCCCGGGACAGCCATGAACACTGAAGCTTTCTTT	CASSMIPGTAMNTEAFF
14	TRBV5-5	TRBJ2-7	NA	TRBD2	TGTGCCAGCAGCGGTAGCGGGAGGGCCTACGAGCAGTACTTC	CASSGSGRAYEQYF
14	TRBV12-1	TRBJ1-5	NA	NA	TGTGCCAGCAGCTTTGGTACTCGTGAGCAGCCCCAGCATTTT	CASSFGTREQPQHF
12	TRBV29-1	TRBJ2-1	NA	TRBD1	TGCAGCGGGGGGGACAGGTACAATGAGCAGTTCTTC	CSGGDRYNEQFF
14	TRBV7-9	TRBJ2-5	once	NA	TGTGCCAGCAGCTCCGAGACCCGGCGGGGGACCCAGTACTTC	CASSSETRRGTQYF
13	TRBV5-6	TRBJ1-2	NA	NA	TGTGCCAGCAGCTTAAGGGAACGCTATGGCTACACCTTC	CASSLRERYGYTF
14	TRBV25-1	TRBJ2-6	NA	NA	TGTGCCAGCAGTGAATACGTTGGGGCCAACGTCCTGACTTTC	CASSEYVGANVLTF
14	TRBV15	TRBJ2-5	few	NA	TGTGCCACCAGCAGGGAGGGGGTCAGGGAGACCCAGTACTTC	CATSREGVRETQYF
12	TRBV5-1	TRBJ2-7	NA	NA	TGCGCCAGCAGCTTGCCCTCCTACGAGCAGTACTTC	CASSLPSYEQYF
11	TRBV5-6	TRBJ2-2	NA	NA	TGTGCCAGCAGCTTATCCGGGGAGCTGTTTTTT	CASSLSGELFF
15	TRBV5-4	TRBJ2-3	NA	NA	TGTGCCAGCAGCTTGGGAGGGGACGGTACAGATACGCAGTATTTT	CASSLGGDGTDTQYF
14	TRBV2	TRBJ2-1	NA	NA	TGTGCCAGCAGTGGACAGGCCAGTGACAATGAGCAGTTCTTC	CASSGQASDNEQFF